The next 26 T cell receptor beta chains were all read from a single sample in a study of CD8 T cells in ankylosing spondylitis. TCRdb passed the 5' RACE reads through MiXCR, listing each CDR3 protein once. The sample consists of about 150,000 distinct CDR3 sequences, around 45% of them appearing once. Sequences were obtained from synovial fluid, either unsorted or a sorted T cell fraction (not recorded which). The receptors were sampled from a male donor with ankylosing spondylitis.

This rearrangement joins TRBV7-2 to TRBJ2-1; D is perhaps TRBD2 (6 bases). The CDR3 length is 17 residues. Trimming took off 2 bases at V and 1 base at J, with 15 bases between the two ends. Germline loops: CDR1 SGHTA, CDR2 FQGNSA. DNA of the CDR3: TGTGCCAGCAGCTTACGAAGCGGGTACCGATCCTACAATGAGCAGTTCTTC. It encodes CASSLRSGYRSYNEQFF.

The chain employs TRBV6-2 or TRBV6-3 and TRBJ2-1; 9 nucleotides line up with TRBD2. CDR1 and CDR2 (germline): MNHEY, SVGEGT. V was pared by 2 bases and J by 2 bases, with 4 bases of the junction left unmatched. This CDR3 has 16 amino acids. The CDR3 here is CASSYTGLAAYNEQFF. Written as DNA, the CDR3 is TGTGCCAGCAGTTACACGGGACTAGCTGCCTACAATGAGCAGTTCTTC.

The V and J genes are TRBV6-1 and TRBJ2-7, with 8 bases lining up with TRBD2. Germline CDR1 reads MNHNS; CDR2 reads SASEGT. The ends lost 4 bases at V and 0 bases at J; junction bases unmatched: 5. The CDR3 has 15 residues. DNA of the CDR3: TGTGCCAGCAGTGTTCTAGCGGGCTCCTCCTACGAGCAGTACTTC. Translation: CASSVLAGSSYEQYF.

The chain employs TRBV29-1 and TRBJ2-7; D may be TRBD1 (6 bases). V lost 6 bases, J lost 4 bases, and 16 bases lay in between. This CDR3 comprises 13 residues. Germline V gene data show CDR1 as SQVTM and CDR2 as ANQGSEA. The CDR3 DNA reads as TGCAGCGTGCATTCCGGGACACCTTACGAGCAGTACTTC. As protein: CSVHSGTPYEQYF.

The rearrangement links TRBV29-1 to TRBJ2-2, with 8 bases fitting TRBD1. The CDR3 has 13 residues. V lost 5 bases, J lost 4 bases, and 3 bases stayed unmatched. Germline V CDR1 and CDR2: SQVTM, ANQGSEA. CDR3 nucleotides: TGCAGCGTTTTGGACAGGGCCACCGGGGAGCTGTTTTTT. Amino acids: CSVLDRATGELFF.

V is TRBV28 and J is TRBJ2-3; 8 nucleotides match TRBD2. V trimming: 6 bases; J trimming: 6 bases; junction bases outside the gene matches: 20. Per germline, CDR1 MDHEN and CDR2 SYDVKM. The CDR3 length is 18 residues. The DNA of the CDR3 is TGTGCCAGCAGCCCTTTTCGGGCTAGCGGGCGACCGGCGGATACGCAGTATTTT. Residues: CASSPFRASGRPADTQYF. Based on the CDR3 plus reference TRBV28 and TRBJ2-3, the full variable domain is DVKVTQSSRYLVKRTGEKVFLECVQDMDHENMFWYRQDPGLGLRLIYFSYDVKMKEKGDIPEGYSVSREKKERFSLILESASTNQTSMYLCASSPFRASGRPADTQYFGPGTRLTVL.

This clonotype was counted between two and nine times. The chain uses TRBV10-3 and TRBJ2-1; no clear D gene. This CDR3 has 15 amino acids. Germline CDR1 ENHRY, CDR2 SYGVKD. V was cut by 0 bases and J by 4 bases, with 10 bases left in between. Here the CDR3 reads CAISESPTFYNEQFF. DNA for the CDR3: TGTGCCATCAGTGAGTCCCCCACCTTTTACAATGAGCAGTTCTTC.

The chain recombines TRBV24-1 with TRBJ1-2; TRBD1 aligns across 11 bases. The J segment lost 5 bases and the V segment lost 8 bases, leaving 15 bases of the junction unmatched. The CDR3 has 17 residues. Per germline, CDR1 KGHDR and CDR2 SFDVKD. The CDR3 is CATISVRGTGGIYGYTF. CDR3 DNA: TGTGCCACCATATCGGTGCGAGGGACAGGGGGGATTTATGGCTACACCTTC.

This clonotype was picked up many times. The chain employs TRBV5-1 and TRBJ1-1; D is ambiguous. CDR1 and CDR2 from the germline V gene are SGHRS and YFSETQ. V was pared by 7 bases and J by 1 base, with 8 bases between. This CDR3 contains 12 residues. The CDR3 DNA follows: TGCGCCAGCGGAAGAGGGAACACTGAAGCTTTCTTT. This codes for CASGRGNTEAFF.

The CDR3: CATSRGLAGVGDTQYF. The CDR3 DNA reads as TGTGCCACCAGCAGAGGACTAGCGGGAGTTGGAGATACGCAGTATTTT. This chain uses TRBV15 with TRBJ2-3, with TRBD2 matching over 12 bases. Germline CDR1 LNHNV, CDR2 YYDKDF (reference sequence). The CDR3 loop spans 16 amino acids. The trim removed 1 base at V and 5 bases at J, leaving 4 bases unmatched.

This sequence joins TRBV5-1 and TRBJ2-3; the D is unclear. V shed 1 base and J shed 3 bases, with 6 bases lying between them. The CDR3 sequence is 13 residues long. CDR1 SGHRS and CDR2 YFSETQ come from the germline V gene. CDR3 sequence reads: CASSLKWTDTQYF. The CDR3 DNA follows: TGCGCCAGCAGCTTGAAATGGACAGATACGCAGTATTTT.

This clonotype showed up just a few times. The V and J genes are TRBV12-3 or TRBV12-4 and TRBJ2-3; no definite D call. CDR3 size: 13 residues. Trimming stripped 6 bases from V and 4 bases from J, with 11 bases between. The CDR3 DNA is TGTGCCAGCAGACCCGACCGGGCAGATACGCAGTATTTT. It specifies CASRPDRADTQYF.

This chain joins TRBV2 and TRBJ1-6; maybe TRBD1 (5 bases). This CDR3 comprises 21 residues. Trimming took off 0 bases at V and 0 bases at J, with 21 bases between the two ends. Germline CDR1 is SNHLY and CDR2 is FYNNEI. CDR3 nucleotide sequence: TGTGCCAGCAGTGAAGCGCTTAGATCAGGGCGCGCGTTCTCCTATAATTCACCCCTCCACTTT. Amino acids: CASSEALRSGRAFSYNSPLHF.

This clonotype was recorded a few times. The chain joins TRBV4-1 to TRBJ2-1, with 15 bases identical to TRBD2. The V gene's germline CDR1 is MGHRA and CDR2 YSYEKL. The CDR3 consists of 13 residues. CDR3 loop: CAAGLAGGNEQFF. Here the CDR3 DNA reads TGCGCGGCGGGACTAGCGGGGGGCAATGAGCAGTTCTTC.

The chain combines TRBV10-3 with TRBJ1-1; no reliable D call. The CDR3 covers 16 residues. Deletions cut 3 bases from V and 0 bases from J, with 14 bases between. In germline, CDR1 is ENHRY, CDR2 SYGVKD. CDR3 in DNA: TGTGCCATCAGTGACCTAAATGGAGGCTTGAACACTGAAGCTTTCTTT. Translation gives CAISDLNGGLNTEAFF.

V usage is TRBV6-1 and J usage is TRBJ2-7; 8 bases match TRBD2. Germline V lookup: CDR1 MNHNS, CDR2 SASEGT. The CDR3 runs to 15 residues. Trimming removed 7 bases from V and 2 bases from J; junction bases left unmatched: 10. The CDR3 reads CASNRRGEEPYEQYF. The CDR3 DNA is TGTGCCAGCAATCGGCGGGGGGAGGAGCCCTACGAGCAGTACTTC.

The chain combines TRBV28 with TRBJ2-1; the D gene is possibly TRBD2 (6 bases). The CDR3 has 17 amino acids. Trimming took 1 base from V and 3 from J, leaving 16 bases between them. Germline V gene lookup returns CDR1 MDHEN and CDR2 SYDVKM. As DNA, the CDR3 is TGTGCCAGCAGTTTATCCGCTAGCGCTACCTACTACAATGAGCAGTTCTTC. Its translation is CASSLSASATYYNEQFF.

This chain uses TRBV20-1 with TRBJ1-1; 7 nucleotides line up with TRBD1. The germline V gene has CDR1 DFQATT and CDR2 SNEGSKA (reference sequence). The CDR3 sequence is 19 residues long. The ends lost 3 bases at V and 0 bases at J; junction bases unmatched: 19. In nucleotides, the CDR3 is TGCAGTGCTAGTGGGTACGTGGCTACCTCCGACAGGGTGAACACTGAAGCTTTCTTT. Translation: CSASGYVATSDRVNTEAFF.

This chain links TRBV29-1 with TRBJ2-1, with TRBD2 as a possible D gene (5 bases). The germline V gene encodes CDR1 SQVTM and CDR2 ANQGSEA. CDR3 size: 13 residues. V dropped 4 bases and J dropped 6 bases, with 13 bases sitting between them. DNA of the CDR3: TGCAGCGTTGGGGGAAGAGGGTCCAATGAGCAGTTCTTC. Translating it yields CSVGGRGSNEQFF.

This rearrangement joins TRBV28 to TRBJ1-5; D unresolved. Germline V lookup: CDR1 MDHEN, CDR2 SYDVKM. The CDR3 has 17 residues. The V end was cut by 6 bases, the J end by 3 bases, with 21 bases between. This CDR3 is CASSIIMDAPNNQPQHF. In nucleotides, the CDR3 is TGTGCCAGCAGCATAATAATGGACGCGCCTAACAATCAGCCCCAGCATTTT.

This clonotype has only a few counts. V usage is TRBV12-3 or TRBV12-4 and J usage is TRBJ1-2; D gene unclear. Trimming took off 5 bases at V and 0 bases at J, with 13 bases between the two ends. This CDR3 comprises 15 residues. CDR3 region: CASSLRKLPNYGYTF. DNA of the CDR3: TGTGCCAGCAGTCTAAGGAAGCTCCCTAACTATGGCTACACCTTC.

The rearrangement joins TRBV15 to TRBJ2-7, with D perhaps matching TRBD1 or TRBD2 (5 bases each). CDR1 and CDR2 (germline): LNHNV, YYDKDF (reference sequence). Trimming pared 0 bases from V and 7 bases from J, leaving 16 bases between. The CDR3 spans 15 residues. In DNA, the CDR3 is TGTGCCACCAGCAGAGAATCCGAGGGGCTGGAGGAGCAGTACTTC. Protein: CATSRESEGLEEQYF.

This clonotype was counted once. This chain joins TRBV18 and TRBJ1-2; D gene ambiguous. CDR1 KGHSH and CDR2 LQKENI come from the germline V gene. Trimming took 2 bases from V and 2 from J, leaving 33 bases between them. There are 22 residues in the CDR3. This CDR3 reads CASSPIRARLGASMLVNYGYTF. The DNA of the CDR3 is TGTGCCAGCTCACCAATAAGGGCACGGCTTGGAGCGTCGATGCTCGTGAACTATGGCTACACCTTC.

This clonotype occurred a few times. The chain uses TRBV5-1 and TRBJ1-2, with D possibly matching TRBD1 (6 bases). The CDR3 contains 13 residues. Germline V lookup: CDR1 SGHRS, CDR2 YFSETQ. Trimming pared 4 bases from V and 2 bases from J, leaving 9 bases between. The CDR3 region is CASSRTANYGYTF. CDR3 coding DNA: TGCGCCAGCAGCAGGACAGCGAACTATGGCTACACCTTC. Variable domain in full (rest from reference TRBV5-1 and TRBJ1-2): KAGVTQTPRYLIKTRGQQVTLSCSPISGHRSVSWYQQTPGQGLQFLFEYFSETQRNKGNFPGRFSGRQFSNSRSEMNVSTLELGDSALYLCASSRTANYGYTFGSGTRLTVV.

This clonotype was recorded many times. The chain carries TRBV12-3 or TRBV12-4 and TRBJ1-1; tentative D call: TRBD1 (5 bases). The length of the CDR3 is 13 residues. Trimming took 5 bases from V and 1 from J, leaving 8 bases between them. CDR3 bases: TGTGCCAGCAGTGCAGGGAGGAACACTGAAGCTTTCTTT. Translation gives CASSAGRNTEAFF.

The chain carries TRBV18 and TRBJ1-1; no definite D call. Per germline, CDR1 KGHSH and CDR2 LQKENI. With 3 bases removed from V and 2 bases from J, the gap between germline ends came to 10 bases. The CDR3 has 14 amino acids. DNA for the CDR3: TGTGCCAGCTCACCGGGCAGAACTAACACTGAAGCTTTCTTT. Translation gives CASSPGRTNTEAFF.